Sequencing of this T cell receptor (beta chain) was carried out in a study of CD8 T cell repertoires and HIV-1 epitope variants. Study background: Each of Twenty-five Gag and Nef epitope peptides stimulated a separate culture. Controls were a CMV, EBV and flu peptide pool, Ebola AY9 negative control, and no-peptide well.

The study, taken as a whole, reports: Most of the nine antigen-specific clonotypes appeared cross-reactive to autologous or escape variants.

Only in-frame clones appear in the TCRdb table, and some are missing; sequencing was by immunoSEQ multiplex PCR. The sample comprises roughly 2,000 clones, about 75% of which are singletons, and roughly 45% rests with the top ten. CDR1 is SNHLY and CDR2 is FYNNEI in the germline V gene. The CDR3 is made up of 14 amino acids. With V trimmed by 5 bases and J by 6 bases, 2 bases remained unmatched. Of note for this clone: Its specificity is not known.

The chain recombines TRBV2 with TRBJ1-6; the match to TRBD1 covers 9 bases. The TCR comes from a male donor with HIV. Material: cultured CD8+ T cells derived from PBMCs. In DNA, the CDR3 is TGTGCCAGCAGTAGGGACAGGGCTAATTCACCCCTCCACTTT. Protein sequence: CASSRDRANSPLHF.